The next 21 T cell receptor beta chains were all read from a single sample in a study of blood T cell repertoires in COVID-19. TCRdb keeps only in-frame clones here, not all; method: immunoSEQ multiplex PCR. The sample contains approximately 280,000 clones, around 90% of which appear only once. The specimen was PBMCs or T cells enriched from blood (not recorded which). Receptors were obtained from a woman between 18 and 29 years old with acute COVID-19.

This sequence joins TRBV19 and TRBJ1-2; tentatively, D is TRBD1 (6 bases). There are 16 residues in the CDR3. The germline gives CDR1 LNHDA, CDR2 SQIVND (reference sequence). V was shortened by 0 bases and J by 3 bases, with 14 bases between the two germline ends. For the CDR3, the DNA is TGTGCCAGTAGTATAGACGCCAGGGGATTGGACTATGGCTACACCTTC. Translation: CASSIDARGLDYGYTF.

The V gene is TRBV9, the J gene TRBJ1-3; 7 positions match TRBD1. The V gene end was trimmed by 0 bases and the J gene end by 2 bases; junction bases not matched to a gene: 2. The CDR3 runs to 15 residues. The germline V gene encodes CDR1 SGDLS and CDR2 YYNGEE. CDR3 sequence (DNA): TGTGCCAGCAGCGTAGAAGGGGGCCCTGGAAACACCATATATTTT. Translated: CASSVEGGPGNTIYF.

Written as DNA, the CDR3 is TGTGCCAGCAGCCAAGGTCTGACTAGCGGAAACTACGAGCAGTACTTC. Its translation: CASSQGLTSGNYEQYF. V and J are TRBV3-1 (or the pseudogene TRBV3-2) and TRBJ2-7, with 9 bases aligning to TRBD2. CDR3 length equals 16 residues. V lost 1 base and J lost 3; bases outside the gene matches: 7. Germline-derived CDR1 and CDR2 are LGHDT and YNNKEL (reference sequence).

The rearrangement uses TRBV2 and TRBJ2-1; 8 nucleotides align to TRBD2. Per germline, CDR1 SNHLY and CDR2 FYNNEI. After removal of 4 bases from V and 4 bases from J, the junction contained 6 bases not matched to a gene. The CDR3 totals 15 residues. The chain's CDR3 is CASSGFAGGYNEQFF. DNA for the CDR3: TGTGCCAGCAGTGGCTTCGCGGGAGGTTACAATGAGCAGTTCTTC.

This chain's CDR3 is CASSRDRALLNTEAFF. The DNA for the CDR3 is TGTGCCAGTAGTCGAGACAGGGCCTTATTGAACACTGAAGCTTTCTTT. The chain links TRBV19 to TRBJ1-1, with 7 bases lining up with TRBD1. The CDR3 is 16 amino acids. V shed 5 bases, J shed 0 bases, and the junction held 9 bases outside the gene matches. CDR1 and CDR2 from the germline V gene are LNHDA and SQIVND (reference sequence).

This sequence joins TRBV18 and TRBJ2-7, with TRBD2 matching over 8 bases. The CDR3 totals 12 residues. Per germline, CDR1 KGHSH and CDR2 LQKENI. Trimming at V came to 6 bases and at J to 2 bases, leaving 0 bases not matched to a gene. The DNA of the CDR3 is TGTGCCAGCTCGACTAGCGCCTACGAGCAGTACTTC. Its protein is CASSTSAYEQYF.

The gene calls are TRBV5-4 and TRBJ2-1, with TRBD2 matching 12 bases. The CDR3 contains 16 residues. The V gene end was trimmed by 4 bases and the J gene end by 6 bases; junction bases not matched to a gene: 8. Germline V CDR1 and CDR2: SGHNT, YYREEE (reference sequence). The CDR3: CASSPPGTSGPNEQFF. CDR3 DNA sequence: TGTGCCAGCAGCCCCCCCGGGACTAGCGGGCCCAATGAGCAGTTCTTC.

This CDR3 reads CASSYKGQGGDYEQYF. DNA for the CDR3: TGTGCCAGCAGTTACAAGGGACAGGGGGGTGACTACGAGCAGTACTTC. The J gene is TRBJ2-7, the V gene TRBV6-2 or TRBV6-3, with 11 bases matching TRBD1. In germline, CDR1 is MNHEY, CDR2 SVGEGT. The CDR3 runs to 16 residues. Trimming at V came to 2 bases and at J to 3 bases, leaving 6 bases not matched to a gene.

The chain combines TRBV30 with TRBJ1-5; D not resolved. The CDR3 loop spans 14 amino acids. V was clipped by 4 bases and J by 0 bases, with 10 bases between them. The germline CDR1 and CDR2 sequences are GTSNPN and SVGIG (reference sequence). CDR3 sequence: CAWTLPDSNQPQHF. The CDR3 DNA follows: TGTGCCTGGACGCTTCCAGATAGCAATCAGCCCCAGCATTTT.

This rearrangement joins TRBV6-6 to TRBJ2-4; 7 bases align to TRBD1. This CDR3 spans 14 amino acids. CDR1 MNHNY and CDR2 SVGAGI come from the germline V gene (reference sequence). Trimming at V came to 2 bases and at J to 6 bases, leaving 4 bases not matched to a gene. CDR3 protein: CASSYGGQPNIQYF. CDR3 nucleotides: TGTGCCAGCAGTTACGGGGGACAGCCAAACATTCAGTACTTC.

This clone was seen only a few times. The chain uses TRBV10-2 and TRBJ1-1; D is unresolved. CDR3 length equals 13 residues. The germline CDR1 and CDR2 sequences are WSHSY and SAAADI. V lost 3 bases to trimming and J lost 12 bases, with 17 bases between them. CDR3 DNA: TGCGCCAGCAGTGACCCCGGGGTCAACAAGCCTTTCTTT. Its protein product is CASSDPGVNKPFF.

The chain employs TRBV6-5 and TRBJ2-7; D perhaps matches TRBD2 (6 bases). Trimming cost V 2 bases and J 1 base, with 9 bases left between them. CDR1 is MNHEY, CDR2 SVGAGI, per germline. This CDR3 is built from 14 residues. The CDR3 bases are TGTGCCAGCAGTTACAGGGACTTTTCCTACGAGCAGTACTTC. It encodes CASSYRDFSYEQYF.

This CDR3 reads CASSEVAGPSSGNTIYF. The CDR3, as DNA: TGTGCCAGCTCAGAGGTGGCAGGGCCCAGCTCTGGAAACACCATATATTTT. J is TRBJ1-3 and V is TRBV18, with a tentative D call TRBD1 (5 bases). The CDR3 sequence is 17 residues long. Germline CDR1 reads KGHSH; CDR2 reads LQKENI. V gave up 5 bases and J gave up 0 bases, with 17 bases separating them. Supplemented by reference TRBV18 and TRBJ1-3, the full variable domain reads NAGVMQNPRHLVRRRGQEARLRCSPMKGHSHVYWYRQLPEEGLKFMVYLQKENIIDESGMPKERFSAEFPKEGPSILRIQQVVRGDSAAYFCASSEVAGPSSGNTIYFGEGSWLTVV.

The chain links TRBV9 to TRBJ1-5; a possible D gene is TRBD1 (5 bases). Germline CDR1 and CDR2: SGDLS and YYNGEE. The V end lost 0 bases, the J end lost 3 bases, and 10 bases lay between the germline ends. The CDR3 sequence is 15 residues long. CDR3 in amino acids: CASSVGQLDNQPQHF. The DNA for the CDR3 is TGTGCCAGCAGCGTAGGACAGTTAGACAATCAGCCCCAGCATTTT.

The chain employs TRBV11-2 and TRBJ2-3; D possibly corresponds to TRBD2 (5 bases). The germline gives CDR1 SGHAT, CDR2 FQNNGV. The CDR3 is 16 amino acids. V was cut by 5 bases and J by 2 bases, with 17 bases left in between. The CDR3 sequence: CASSLRPLASTDTQYF. CDR3 in DNA: TGTGCCAGCAGCCTTAGACCGCTAGCTTCCACAGATACGCAGTATTTT.

The genes are TRBV30 and TRBJ2-5; TRBD2 matches at 13 bases. Germline CDR1 and CDR2: GTSNPN and SVGIG (reference sequence). This CDR3 contains 17 residues. With V trimmed by 0 bases and J by 5 bases, 9 bases remained unmatched. The CDR3 DNA reads as TGTGCCTGGAGTGTACTAGCGGGAGGGCAGTGGGGGGAGACCCAGTACTTC. As protein: CAWSVLAGGQWGETQYF.

The rearrangement uses TRBV7-9 and TRBJ1-1; 9 bases line up with TRBD1. From germline, CDR1 is SEHNR and CDR2 FQNEAQ (reference sequence). V shed 4 bases and J 5 bases; nucleotides not matched to a gene: 5. CDR3 length: 14 residues. This chain's CDR3 is CASSSQGAYTEAFF. CDR3 nucleotides: TGTGCCAGCAGCTCACAGGGGGCTTATACTGAAGCTTTCTTT.

The chain employs TRBV7-8 and TRBJ1-3, with 10 bases that match TRBD1. The CDR3 length is 17 residues. CDR1 and CDR2 (germline): SGHVS, FQNEAQ. V shed 5 bases and J 2 bases; nucleotides not matched to a gene: 9. CDR3 in amino acids: CASSQTRDRGTGNTIYF. The CDR3 DNA is TGTGCCAGCAGCCAAACGCGGGACAGGGGCACTGGAAACACCATATATTTT.

V is TRBV18 and J is TRBJ1-5, with no clear D. There are 13 residues in the CDR3. Trimming took off 2 bases at V and 7 bases at J, with 9 bases between the two ends. Germline CDR1 KGHSH, CDR2 LQKENI. CDR3 DNA: TGTGCCAGCTCACCAGAACTTAACCAGCCCCAGCATTTT. Protein sequence: CASSPELNQPQHF.

This chain connects TRBV7-2 to TRBJ1-3; 7 bases are a match to TRBD1. This CDR3 has 16 residues. Germline lookup yields CDR1 SGHTA and CDR2 FQGNSA. Trimming took 5 bases from V and 8 from J; bases not matched to a gene: 15. CDR3 protein: CASSPDREFVGHTIYF. The CDR3 DNA reads as TGTGCCAGCAGCCCAGACAGGGAATTCGTCGGGCACACCATATATTTT.

This chain uses TRBV19 with TRBJ2-1; 11 bases match TRBD1. In germline, CDR1 is LNHDA, CDR2 SQIVND (reference sequence). The CDR3 covers 14 residues. J lost 8 bases, V lost 9 bases, and 9 bases had no gene match. The CDR3 sequence: CARKPGQGGDEQFF. The CDR3 DNA sequence: TGTGCCAGGAAACCGGGACAGGGGGGTGATGAGCAGTTCTTC.